The present T cell receptor beta chain was sequenced within a study of Graves' ophthalmopathy and Graves' hyperthyroidism. Points from the study as a whole: Also, most clonotypes expanded in the thyroid above 0.001 frequency appeared in blood.

The sample holds many counts of this clonotype. Its target is unknown. Amplification of the TCR beta CDR3 regions used RNA transcripts (as template). Following a first-round RT-PCR that used HTBI primers, a second-round multiplex PCR was carried out. A single record per CDR3 protein comes from TCRdb applying MiXCR to the multiplex PCR reads. The profile shows about 660,000 distinct CDR3 sequences, just over 40% of them singletons. Sequencing used peripheral blood. The receptor comes from an adult man with Graves' ophthalmopathy.

CDR3 sequence (DNA): TGTGCCAGCAGTGAAGCGTGGGACAGGGGCGGCAATCAGCCCCAGCATTTT. The encoded protein is CASSEAWDRGGNQPQHF. This chain links TRBV2 with TRBJ1-5, with 10 bases matching TRBD1. From germline, CDR1 is SNHLY and CDR2 FYNNEI. The junction had 4 bases not matched to a gene; V was cut back by 0 bases and J by 2 bases. This CDR3 is 17 amino acids long.